This T cell receptor (beta chain) is drawn from a study of relationships among human T cell subsets. Semiquantitative ARM-PCR amplified T cell receptor alpha and beta CDR3 regions from mRNA. Tagged nested gene-specific primers were used first, then communal superprimers amplified exponentially. First-round products served as template after exonuclease removal of nested primers. Each CDR3 protein is one row after TCRdb ran MiXCR on the multiplex PCR reads. Altogether about 15,000 distinct CDR3 sequences are present, roughly 64% being singletons, with the ten largest covering about 35%. Study observations and caveats: No significant subset differences appeared in V, D, J use, CDR3 length or N-additions.

With respect to this clonotype: The antigen is undetermined.

Sequencing was done on a sample of total T cells sorted from blood. This clonotype originated in a man aged 35 to 55 in good health.

The CDR3 DNA is TGCAGTGCTATGGCTGCCCGGGGGGCCAACGTCCTGACTTTC. This codes for CSAMAARGANVLTF. The rearrangement uses TRBV20-1 and TRBJ2-6; D ambiguous. This CDR3 has 14 residues. Germline assignment: CDR1 DFQATT and CDR2 SNEGSKA (reference sequence). V was cut by 4 bases and J by 4 bases, with 11 bases left in between.